These 24 T cell receptor beta chains came from one sample sequenced in a study of cytomegalovirus exposure and HLA in healthy donors (TCRdb year 2017). Library construction relied on the immunoSEQ multiplex PCR assay. For the multiplex PCR, a mixture combining 60 forward primers for TCR Vbeta segments and 13 reverse primers for TCR Jbeta segments was used. The immuneACCESS repertoire file appears here via TCRdb, limited to in-frame rearrangements. These files lack a portion of the clones; in checked studies, under half of the deficit traces to unresolved V genes, and the cause of the others is not known. Across this sample there are about 70,000 clones, with around 70% seen only once. The top ten constitute 9.5% to 12% of the sample. Sequences were obtained from PBMCs. The receptors were sampled from a human donor in good health.

This rearrangement joins TRBV7-9 to TRBJ1-1, with 10 bases fitting TRBD1. With V trimmed by 5 bases and J by 3 bases, 6 bases remained unmatched. The CDR3 totals 15 residues. Germline V gene data show CDR1 as SEHNR and CDR2 as FQNEAQ (reference sequence). The CDR3 spells CASSTRQGADTEAFF. CDR3 in DNA: TGTGCCAGCAGCACACGACAGGGGGCGGACACTGAAGCTTTCTTT.

The rearrangement links TRBV5-8 to TRBJ2-2, with 8 positions matching TRBD1. J lost 7 bases, V lost 4 bases, and 9 bases had no gene match. Per germline, CDR1 SGHTS and CDR2 YDEGEE. The CDR3 is made up of 15 amino acids. CDR3 sequence (DNA): TGTGCCAGCAGCCTTAAGGACAGGGTTGGCGGGGAGCTGTTTTTT. Residues: CASSLKDRVGGELFF.

This chain joins TRBV5-6 and TRBJ2-5; maybe TRBD2 (6 bases). V gave up 4 bases and J gave up 5 bases, with 21 bases separating them. Germline CDR1 SGHDT, CDR2 YYEEEE. CDR3 length equals 16 residues. The DNA of the CDR3 is TGTGCCAGCAGCGCCCGGGACGGGAGAAGTTGGGAGACCCAGTACTTC. Translating it yields CASSARDGRSWETQYF.

The gene calls are TRBV5-1 and TRBJ2-1, with TRBD2 identical over 7 bases. The trim removed 4 bases at V and 5 bases at J, leaving 9 bases unmatched. This CDR3 has 15 residues. CDR1 and CDR2 from the germline V gene are SGHRS and YFSETQ. In DNA, the CDR3 is TGCGCCAGCAGCCTCTCCGGGACTATAGACAATGAGCAGTTCTTC. Encoded protein: CASSLSGTIDNEQFF.

The chain combines TRBV6-6 with TRBJ2-1; D is undetermined. This CDR3 contains 13 residues. Per germline, CDR1 MNHNY and CDR2 SVGAGI (reference sequence). V was trimmed by 0 bases and J by 6 bases, leaving 6 bases between them. The CDR3 nucleotides read TGTGCCAGCAGTTACTCGGGCCGCAATGAGCAGTTCTTC. This gives the protein CASSYSGRNEQFF.

This clone was found a few times. CDR3 bases: TGTGCCAGCAGCGCGAGATACTTAGCCAAAAACATTCAGTACTTC. Its protein is CASSARYLAKNIQYF. The rearrangement links TRBV6-5 to TRBJ2-4; D is uncertain. The CDR3 is 15 amino acids. With 6 bases removed from V and 0 bases from J, the gap between germline ends came to 12 bases. Germline-derived CDR1 and CDR2 are MNHEY and SVGAGI.

This clone was picked up a small number of times. This chain uses TRBV19 with TRBJ1-1, with D possibly TRBD1 on 6 matching bases. Germline V CDR1 and CDR2: LNHDA, SQIVND (reference sequence). The CDR3 has 13 amino acids. Trimming removed 7 bases at V and 1 base at J, with 10 bases between. This chain's CDR3 is CASTDRSNTEAFF. The CDR3 nucleotides are TGTGCCAGTACCGACAGGTCGAACACTGAAGCTTTCTTT. Combining the CDR3 with reference TRBV19 and TRBJ1-1 gives the whole variable domain DGGITQSPKYLFRKEGQNVTLSCEQNLNHDAMYWYRQDPGQGLRLIYYSQIVNDFQKGDIAEGYSVSREKKESFPLTVTSAQKNPTAFYLCASTDRSNTEAFFGQGTRLTVV.

The chain has TRBV5-1 and TRBJ1-2; D not certain. The CDR3 length is 16 residues. V was clipped by 3 bases and J by 4 bases, with 19 bases between them. Per germline, CDR1 SGHRS and CDR2 YFSETQ. The CDR3 bases are TGCGCCAGCAGCTCCCCCCTGGGAGGCATAAGCTATGGCTACACCTTC. Amino acid sequence: CASSSPLGGISYGYTF.

The chain carries TRBV7-9 and TRBJ2-5; TRBD1 matches at 9 bases. The assigned J gene may be wrong: the sequence end matches TRBJ2-7 better. The CDR3 covers 15 residues. Per germline, CDR1 SEHNR and CDR2 FQNEAQ (reference sequence). The DNA of the CDR3 is TGTGCCAGCAGGTCTCCGGGACAGGGTGGCTACGAGCAGTACTTC. It specifies CASRSPGQGGYEQYF.

This clone came up once. This sequence joins TRBV29-1 and TRBJ2-5; no clear D gene. CDR1 and CDR2 from the germline V gene are SQVTM and ANQGSEA. V lost 4 bases and J 5 bases, leaving 11 bases between the germline ends. This CDR3 comprises 12 residues. CDR3 bases: TGCAGCGTTGTAACGGCGCGGGAGACCCAGTACTTC. The encoded protein is CSVVTARETQYF.

The chain recombines TRBV5-4 with TRBJ2-7; 9 bases map to TRBD1. Germline CDR1 reads SGHNT; CDR2 reads YYREEE (reference sequence). Unmatched junction bases numbered 5, after V lost 4 bases and J lost 0 bases. The CDR3 spans 15 residues. CDR3 nucleotide sequence: TGTGCCAGCAGCCCTGGACAGGGGACCTCCTACGAGCAGTACTTC. This gives the protein CASSPGQGTSYEQYF.

This chain links TRBV6-5 with TRBJ2-7; 14 bases line up with TRBD2. The junction had 7 bases not matched to a gene; V was cut back by 6 bases and J by 9 bases. The CDR3 spans 14 residues. Germline V lookup: CDR1 MNHEY, CDR2 SVGAGI. CDR3 protein: CASRTGLAGERQYF. DNA of the CDR3: TGTGCCAGCAGGACGGGACTAGCGGGAGAACGGCAGTACTTC.

The genes are TRBV6-6 and TRBJ1-4, with TRBD1 matching over 7 bases. CDR1 is MNHNY and CDR2 is SVGAGI in the germline V gene (reference sequence). This CDR3 is 14 amino acids long. The trim removed 6 bases at V and 0 bases at J, leaving 1 base unmatched. CDR3 in amino acids: CASRTGSTNEKLFF. The CDR3 nucleotides read TGTGCCAGCAGGACAGGGTCAACTAATGAAAAACTGTTTTTT.

The chain has TRBV7-2 and TRBJ1-1; D possibly corresponds to TRBD1 (6 bases). The CDR3 sequence is 13 residues long. Germline values: CDR1 SGHTA, CDR2 FQGNSA. Trimming shortened V by 6 bases and J by 3 bases, and 11 bases separated the two germline ends. CDR3 amino acids: CASRGARHTEAFF. The CDR3 DNA reads TGTGCCAGCAGGGGGGCGCGCCACACTGAAGCTTTCTTT.

This clone was found once. V and J are TRBV30 and TRBJ2-5, with TRBD2 as a possible D gene (5 bases). Trimming left V 1 base short and J 5 bases short, with 17 bases between. Germline V gives CDR1 GTSNPN, CDR2 SVGIG (reference sequence). This CDR3 spans 15 amino acids. This CDR3 is CAWSEAADPPETQYF. In DNA form, the CDR3 reads TGTGCCTGGAGTGAAGCAGCGGACCCCCCGGAGACCCAGTACTTC.

This sequence joins TRBV6-5 and TRBJ1-3; maybe TRBD1 (5 bases). V dropped 3 bases and J dropped 4 bases, with 7 bases sitting between them. Germline assignment: CDR1 MNHEY and CDR2 SVGAGI. The CDR3 runs 13 residues. The chain's CDR3 is CASSYKGGNTIYF. The CDR3 DNA reads TGTGCCAGCAGTTATAAGGGGGGAAACACCATATATTTT.

The chain recombines TRBV5-1 with TRBJ1-5; D is undetermined. The V gene lost 3 bases and the J gene lost 0 bases, with 10 bases spanning the gap. There are 15 residues in the CDR3. CDR1 SGHRS and CDR2 YFSETQ come from the germline V gene. The CDR3: CASSWAGDSNQPQHF. The CDR3 nucleotides are TGCGCCAGCAGCTGGGCAGGTGATAGCAATCAGCCCCAGCATTTT.

This clone was picked up a small number of times. The chain employs TRBV5-8 and TRBJ2-7; D is possibly TRBD2 (6 bases). This CDR3 spans 16 amino acids. Per germline, CDR1 SGHTS and CDR2 YDEGEE. The V end was cut by 0 bases, the J end by 3 bases, with 16 bases between. The CDR3 protein is CASSLGRGILYYEQYF. CDR3 bases: TGTGCCAGCAGCTTGGGGAGGGGAATCCTCTACTACGAGCAGTACTTC.

The genes are TRBV9 and TRBJ2-1, with 8 bases aligning to TRBD2. V was pared by 4 bases and J by 9 bases, with 12 bases of the junction left unmatched. Germline V gene lookup returns CDR1 SGDLS and CDR2 YYNGEE. CDR3 length equals 15 residues. CDR3 sequence reads: CASSTTSAIGLEQFF. The CDR3 nucleotides read TGTGCCAGCAGCACGACTAGCGCGATTGGTCTTGAGCAGTTCTTC.

The sample holds one count of this clone. The genes are TRBV7-2 and TRBJ2-7, with TRBD2 matching over 10 bases. Germline CDR1 reads SGHTA; CDR2 reads FQGNSA. This CDR3 spans 17 amino acids. Trimming at V came to 4 bases and at J to 0 bases, leaving 9 bases not matched to a gene. The CDR3 here is CASSSNQREGISYEQYF. CDR3 bases: TGTGCCAGCAGCTCCAACCAGCGGGAGGGGATCTCCTACGAGCAGTACTTC.

The chain uses TRBV7-9 and TRBJ2-1, with 7 bases lining up with TRBD2. The length of the CDR3 is 17 residues. Germline CDR1 and CDR2: SEHNR and FQNEAQ (reference sequence). After removal of 4 bases from V and 9 bases from J, the junction contained 18 bases not matched to a gene. CDR3 sequence reads: CASSSTLTSSRNREQFF. The CDR3 DNA reads as TGTGCCAGCAGCTCGACCCTGACTAGCTCTAGGAATCGTGAGCAGTTCTTC.

This clone was seen only a few times. V gene TRBV2 combines with J gene TRBJ1-2; D perhaps matches TRBD1 (6 bases). Germline V gene data show CDR1 as SNHLY and CDR2 as FYNNEI. The CDR3 extends over 15 amino acids. The V and J ends lost 6 bases and 7 bases respectively, with 21 bases between them. CDR3 DNA sequence: TGTGCCAGCAGGGAATTGTACAGGGCTAACAGTGGCTACACCTTC. Amino acid sequence: CASRELYRANSGYTF.

This chain joins TRBV5-4 and TRBJ2-1, with TRBD2 matching over 8 bases. The V segment lost 6 bases and the J segment 7 bases; nucleotides outside the gene matches: 6. There are 13 residues in the CDR3. Germline CDR1 reads SGHNT; CDR2 reads YYREEE (reference sequence). The CDR3 DNA reads TGTGCCAGCACCAGCGGGAGTGTGAATGAGCAGTTCTTC. This codes for CASTSGSVNEQFF.

The chain joins TRBV5-1 to TRBJ2-7, with 7 bases lining up with TRBD1. The CDR3 sequence is 14 residues long. The germline V gene encodes CDR1 SGHRS and CDR2 YFSETQ. With 2 bases clipped from V and 5 bases from J, the junction kept 7 bases outside the gene matches. The CDR3 region is CASSFSTGNDEQYF. The CDR3 bases are TGCGCCAGCAGCTTTTCGACAGGGAACGACGAGCAGTACTTC.